This T cell receptor beta chain was observed in a study of persistence of HIV-infected CD4 T cells. The overall study: Anti-CD3/anti-CD28 stimulation activated a higher proportion of cells than antigen stimulation, with lower memory fraction. Findings of the study overall: TCRbeta richness was lower in CMV- and Gag-responding cells than in anti-CD3/anti-CD28-responding cells.

This clone was counted once. No antigen is known for it. With V trimmed by 4 bases and J by 1 base, 13 bases remained unmatched. This CDR3 region has 17 residues. CDR1 and CDR2 (germline): SGHRS, YFSETQ. Nonspecific anti-CD3/anti-CD28 bead stimulation represents the broad CD4+ T cell repertoire. Sorting selected CD4+ T cells upregulating both CD40 ligand and CD69. Undetectable plasma HIV-1 RNA below 50 copies/mL lasted at least 4 years. Sequencing used immunoSEQ version 4 in survey mode. Generated by immunoSEQ multiplex PCR, the TCRdb table keeps only in-frame clones and is missing some. The sample comprises some 45,000 clones, around 89% of which are singletons, and about 0.46% rests with the top ten.

This TCR derives from an adult woman with HIV who was CMV-seropositive. This rearrangement joins TRBV5-1 to TRBJ1-1; TRBD1 aligns across 7 bases. Sequenced here: CD4+ T cells sorted from PBMCs after roughly 17-hour stimulation, sampled from a patient who received antiretroviral therapy. The DNA of the CDR3 is TGCGCCAGCAGCCCGAGGCAAGACAGGGCCCGGAACACTGAAGCTTTCTTT. Protein sequence: CASSPRQDRARNTEAFF.